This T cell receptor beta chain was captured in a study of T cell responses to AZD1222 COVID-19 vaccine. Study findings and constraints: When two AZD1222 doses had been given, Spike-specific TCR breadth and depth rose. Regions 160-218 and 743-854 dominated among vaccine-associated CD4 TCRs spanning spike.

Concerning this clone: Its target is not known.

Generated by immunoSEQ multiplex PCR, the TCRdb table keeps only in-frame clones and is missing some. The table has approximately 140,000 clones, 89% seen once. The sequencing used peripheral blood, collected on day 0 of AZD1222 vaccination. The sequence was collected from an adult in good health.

CDR3 protein: CASSRTGGAYGYTF. Written as DNA, the CDR3 is TGTGCCAGCAGCCGGACCGGTGGGGCGTATGGCTACACCTTC. This rearrangement joins TRBV3-1 (or the pseudogene TRBV3-2) to TRBJ1-2, with TRBD1 as a possible D gene (5 bases). V lost 4 bases and J 5 bases, leaving 14 bases between the germline ends. CDR3 size: 14 residues. The V gene's germline CDR1 is LGHDT and CDR2 YNNKEL (reference sequence).